This TCR beta chain was recovered during a study of T cell responses to AZD1222 COVID-19 vaccine. Sequencing was performed with immunoSEQ multiplex PCR; in TCRdb, only in-frame clones are kept and a portion is missing. The sample has some 96,000 clones, less than 90% seen once. Germline V gene lookup returns CDR1 SGHRS and CDR2 YFSETQ. V was pared by 7 bases and J by 3 bases, with 12 bases of the junction left unmatched. This CDR3 region has 15 residues. This receptor was obtained from an adult in good health. This chain links TRBV5-1 with TRBJ2-7, with 8 nucleotides matching TRBD2. The specimen comprised peripheral blood, sampled on day 0 of AZD1222 vaccination. This CDR3 is CASVTRPGGIYEQYF. The CDR3 DNA reads TGCGCCAGCGTCACCCGACCGGGAGGGATCTACGAGCAGTACTTC.